This passage covers 31 T cell receptor beta chains from one sample sequenced in a study of OX40 agonist ivuxolimab in advanced cancers. Profiling relied on immunoSEQ multiplex PCR, and the TCRdb table lists in-frame clones only, not all of them. The table shows about 84,000 clones, with roughly 89% occurring only once. The sequenced sample was CD4+ or CD8+ T cells sorted from blood, obtained in a trial of the OX40 agonist ivuxolimab. All receptors derive from an adult with an advanced solid tumor such as melanoma, head and neck, liver or kidney cancer.

The V gene is TRBV19, the J gene TRBJ2-3; 13 bases match TRBD2. CDR3 length: 20 residues. The V gene's germline CDR1 is LNHDA and CDR2 SQIVND (reference sequence). The V and J ends lost 7 bases and 0 bases, in that order; junction bases with no gene match: 16. The CDR3 here is CASTQHWTSGSGGSTDTQYF. CDR3 sequence (DNA): TGTGCCAGTACTCAACACTGGACTAGCGGGAGTGGTGGGAGCACAGATACGCAGTATTTT.

The rearrangement uses TRBV10-1 and TRBJ2-2; D might be TRBD1 (6 bases). CDR1 is WNHNN and CDR2 is SYGVQD in the germline V gene (reference sequence). There are 14 residues in the CDR3. V shed 3 bases and J shed 1 base, with 6 bases lying between them. The CDR3 sequence: CASSEQGNTGELFF. The CDR3, as DNA: TGCGCCAGCAGTGAACAGGGGAACACCGGGGAGCTGTTTTTT.

This clone was counted between two and nine times. The chain employs TRBV25-1 and TRBJ1-1; D call uncertain. The germline V gene has CDR1 MGHDK and CDR2 SYGVNS. Trimming pared 7 bases from V and 5 bases from J, leaving 17 bases between. The CDR3 spans 14 residues. The CDR3 region is CASIPNSPGTEAFF. The CDR3 nucleotides read TGTGCCAGCATACCGAACTCCCCGGGGACTGAAGCTTTCTTT.

This rearrangement joins TRBV7-8 to TRBJ2-1, with 13 positions matching TRBD2. The germline CDR1 and CDR2 sequences are SGHVS and FQNEAQ. V shed 5 bases, J shed 7 bases, and the junction held 5 bases outside the gene matches. This CDR3 is built from 15 residues. As DNA, the CDR3 is TGTGCCAGCAGCGCCGGACTAGCGGGAGTGAATGAGCAGTTCTTC. It codes for CASSAGLAGVNEQFF.

V gene TRBV20-1 combines with J gene TRBJ1-2; D remains ambiguous. The CDR3 spans 11 residues. Germline CDR1 is DFQATT and CDR2 is SNEGSKA (reference sequence). Trimming took 4 bases from V and 8 from J, leaving 11 bases between them. For the CDR3, the DNA is TGCAGTGCTATAGTGACGGGGGGCTACACCTTC. Amino acid sequence: CSAIVTGGYTF.

This sequence joins TRBV27 and TRBJ1-2, with D possibly matching TRBD1 (6 bases). The CDR3 extends over 16 amino acids. Germline V CDR1 and CDR2: MNHEY, SMNVEV (reference sequence). Deletions cut 3 bases from V and 4 bases from J, with 18 bases between. The CDR3 DNA sequence: TGTGCCAGCAGTTTCCTCAACAGGGTTGAGGTCTATGGCTACACCTTC. This sequence encodes CASSFLNRVEVYGYTF.

The V gene is TRBV23-1, the J gene TRBJ2-5, with D possibly matching TRBD2 (6 bases). TRBV23-1 is designated an ORF whose function remains uncertain. The V and J ends lost 0 bases and 2 bases respectively, with 13 bases between them. The CDR3 is 16 amino acids. Here the CDR3 DNA reads TGCGCCAGCAGTCAATCGCCACCGGGGGAACAAGAGACCCAGTACTTC. Its translation: CASSQSPPGEQETQYF.

V gene TRBV28 combines with J gene TRBJ1-2; D is uncertain. Trimming took 3 bases from V and 0 from J, leaving 14 bases between them. Germline values: CDR1 MDHEN, CDR2 SYDVKM. This CDR3 region has 16 residues. CDR3 amino acids: CASSFFGKEANYGYTF. The CDR3 DNA reads as TGTGCCAGCAGTTTTTTTGGGAAGGAGGCTAACTATGGCTACACCTTC.

The chain carries TRBV5-1 and TRBJ2-7; TRBD1 aligns across 9 bases. The CDR3 spans 13 residues. Germline V lookup: CDR1 SGHRS, CDR2 YFSETQ. V lost 4 bases to trimming and J lost 5 bases; unmatched junction nucleotides: 4. The CDR3 is CASSRDRVDEQYF. The CDR3 DNA follows: TGCGCCAGCAGCAGGGACAGGGTAGACGAGCAGTACTTC.

This clone was observed once. Written as DNA, the CDR3 is TGTGCCAGCAGCTTCCTGAGGGGGAGAAGCACAGATACGCAGTATTTT. Encoded protein: CASSFLRGRSTDTQYF. This rearrangement joins TRBV11-2 to TRBJ2-3; D is possibly TRBD1 (6 bases). CDR1 SGHAT and CDR2 FQNNGV come from the germline V gene. The V and J ends lost 3 bases and 0 bases respectively, with 13 bases between them. The CDR3 length is 16 residues.

The V gene is TRBV28, the J gene TRBJ2-2; TRBD2 matches 7 bases. The CDR3 is 14 residues long. V gave up 5 bases and J gave up 3 bases; unmatched junction bases: 3. Germline assignment: CDR1 MDHEN and CDR2 SYDVKM. DNA of the CDR3: TGTGCCAGCAGTCCTCTAGCGGACACCGGGGAGCTGTTTTTT. Protein product: CASSPLADTGELFF.

This clone was detected once. V gene TRBV11-2 combines with J gene TRBJ2-1, with D possibly being TRBD2 (7 bases). The CDR3 totals 14 residues. CDR1 is SGHAT and CDR2 is FQNNGV in the germline V gene. The V gene lost 8 bases and the J gene lost 6 bases, with 17 bases spanning the gap. The CDR3, as DNA: TGTGCCAGCGGGGGGGCAGGGAGTTTCAATGAGCAGTTCTTC. This encodes CASGGAGSFNEQFF.

This clone was observed once. CDR3 nucleotides: TGTGCCAGCAGCAAAGGCGTCGAGTCTCAGCCCCAGCATTTT. Translated, it gives CASSKGVESQPQHF. This sequence joins TRBV21-1 and TRBJ1-5. TRBV21-1 counts as a pseudogene. This CDR3 spans 14 amino acids.

V usage is TRBV2 and J usage is TRBJ1-5; TRBD1 agrees at 9 bases. This CDR3 comprises 14 residues. Per the germline V gene, CDR1 is SNHLY and CDR2 is FYNNEI. V shed 4 bases, J shed 6 bases, and the junction held 4 bases outside the gene matches. The chain's CDR3 is CASSVGTGPQPQHF. CDR3 DNA: TGTGCCAGCAGTGTCGGGACAGGGCCTCAGCCCCAGCATTTT.

The CDR3 region has the DNA TGCGCCAGCAGCTTGGTAGCAGGGTCGGTCAATGAGCAGTTCTTC. Its translation: CASSLVAGSVNEQFF. V is TRBV5-1 and J is TRBJ2-1, with a possible D match to TRBD1 (5 bases). V was shortened by 0 bases and J by 6 bases, with 13 bases between the two germline ends. The CDR3 is 15 amino acids. Germline assignment: CDR1 SGHRS and CDR2 YFSETQ.

The J gene is TRBJ1-3, the V gene TRBV29-1, with a weak D call TRBD1 (6 bases). Between the trimmed V and J ends, which lost 6 bases and 1 base, there was a span of 10 bases. Germline loops: CDR1 SQVTM, CDR2 ANQGSEA. The length of the CDR3 is 13 residues. The CDR3 reads CSVVRGSGNTIYF. The CDR3 nucleotides read TGCAGCGTCGTCAGGGGTTCTGGAAACACCATATATTTT.

V and J are TRBV7-8 and TRBJ1-1, with D uncertain. Germline CDR1 reads SGHVS; CDR2 reads FQNEAQ. This CDR3 has 13 residues. Trimming shortened V by 3 bases and J by 4 bases, and 9 bases separated the two germline ends. The CDR3 loop reads CASSFLGGTEAFF. CDR3 DNA: TGTGCCAGCAGCTTCTTGGGAGGCACTGAAGCTTTCTTT.

This chain uses TRBV19 with TRBJ2-3; the D is unclear. CDR3 length equals 12 residues. Germline V gene sequence: CDR1 LNHDA, CDR2 SQIVND (reference sequence). V lost 5 bases to trimming and J lost 1 base, with 4 bases between them. CDR3 loop: CASSPRTDTQYF. The CDR3 bases are TGTGCCAGTAGTCCTCGCACAGATACGCAGTATTTT. The full variable domain, rest sourced from reference TRBV19 and TRBJ2-3, is DGGITQSPKYLFRKEGQNVTLSCEQNLNHDAMYWYRQDPGQGLRLIYYSQIVNDFQKGDIAEGYSVSREKKESFPLTVTSAQKNPTAFYLCASSPRTDTQYFGPGTRLTVL.

The chain couples TRBV7-8 to TRBJ2-2; D gene uncertain. V shed 5 bases and J shed 5 bases, with 3 bases lying between them. The CDR3 totals 11 residues. CDR1 SGHVS and CDR2 FQNEAQ come from the germline V gene. CDR3 sequence (DNA): TGTGCCAGCAGCCATACCGGGGAGCTGTTTTTT. Translated, it gives CASSHTGELFF. The variable domain in full, with the rest retrieved from reference TRBV7-8 and TRBJ2-2, is GAGVSQSPRYKVAKRGQDVALRCDPISGHVSLFWYQQALGQGPEFLTYFQNEAQLDKSGLPSDRFFAERPEGSVSTLKIQRTQQEDSAVYLCASSHTGELFFGEGSRLTVL.

This rearrangement joins TRBV28 to TRBJ2-5; weak D call: TRBD2 (6 bases). Germline V CDR1 and CDR2: MDHEN, SYDVKM. V shed 6 bases and J shed 3 bases, with 8 bases lying between them. The length of the CDR3 is 12 residues. The CDR3 protein is CASRGGKETQYF. DNA for the CDR3: TGTGCCAGCAGGGGAGGCAAAGAGACCCAGTACTTC.

The chain uses TRBV18 and TRBJ2-7; 9 bases line up with TRBD2. Germline V CDR1 and CDR2: KGHSH, LQKENI. This CDR3 comprises 17 residues. Trimming at V came to 3 bases and at J to 2 bases, leaving 11 bases not matched to a gene. As DNA, the CDR3 is TGTGCCAGCTCACCTACCGTGGGCGGGAGGGTCCCCTACGAGCAGTACTTC. This encodes CASSPTVGGRVPYEQYF.

This sequence joins TRBV4-2 and TRBJ1-4; TRBD1 might be the D (6 bases). V lost 0 bases and J lost 8, with 13 bases in between. Per the germline V gene, CDR1 is LGHNA and CDR2 is YNFKEQ. The CDR3 length is 15 residues. DNA of the CDR3: TGTGCCAGCAGCCAAGAAGGGGGGAAGGGCGAAAAACTGTTTTTT. Amino acids: CASSQEGGKGEKLFF.

This chain connects TRBV28 to TRBJ1-2; 8 bases line up with TRBD1. CDR3 length: 16 residues. From germline, CDR1 is MDHEN and CDR2 SYDVKM. Unmatched junction bases numbered 12, after V lost 5 bases and J lost 4 bases. The chain's CDR3 is CASSTGQGRVGYGYTF. The CDR3 DNA reads as TGTGCCAGCAGTACAGGACAGGGTAGGGTGGGCTATGGCTACACCTTC.

The CDR3 nucleotides read TGCAGCGCCTATTCCCCCCCTGGGGCCAACGTCCTGACTTTC. Translation: CSAYSPPGANVLTF. The chain combines TRBV29-1 with TRBJ2-6; D not certain. This CDR3 has 14 amino acids. Trimming took off 7 bases at V and 2 bases at J, with 12 bases between the two ends. In germline, CDR1 is SQVTM, CDR2 ANQGSEA.

This clone was seen a single time. The CDR3 loop is CASSSAGGDAYNEQFF. The CDR3 nucleotides read TGTGCCAGCAGCTCCGCCGGCGGGGACGCCTACAATGAGCAGTTCTTC. The rearrangement uses TRBV11-2 and TRBJ2-1; TRBD2 might be the D (6 bases). The V and J ends lost 4 bases and 2 bases respectively, with 15 bases between them. Germline V gene data show CDR1 as SGHAT and CDR2 as FQNNGV. CDR3 length equals 16 residues.

The table lists this clone with a count of one. The gene calls are TRBV2 and TRBJ2-1; perhaps TRBD1 as D (5 bases). Trimming pared 5 bases from V and 7 bases from J, leaving 6 bases between. CDR1 and CDR2 from the germline V gene are SNHLY and FYNNEI. The CDR3 spans 11 residues. CDR3 region: CASSPGNEQFF. CDR3 nucleotide sequence: TGTGCCAGCAGTCCAGGGAATGAGCAGTTCTTC.

In this sample, this clone turned up a few times. The V call is TRBV4-1, the J call TRBJ2-5; TRBD2 agrees at 7 bases. The CDR3 loop spans 16 amino acids. Germline values: CDR1 MGHRA, CDR2 YSYEKL. With 0 bases clipped from V and 5 bases from J, the junction kept 9 bases outside the gene matches. CDR3 in amino acids: CASSQDPAGRRETQYF. The CDR3 nucleotides read TGCGCCAGCAGCCAAGATCCAGCGGGGAGGCGGGAGACCCAGTACTTC.

The genes are TRBV5-6 and TRBJ2-5; D might be TRBD1 (7 bases). The germline V and J ends were trimmed by 4 bases and 4 bases, with 17 bases remaining between them. Germline CDR1 and CDR2: SGHDT and YYEEEE. This CDR3 is 15 amino acids long. CDR3 nucleotide sequence: TGTGCCAGCAGCCCACTCGGAGGGGGCGGAGAGACCCAGTACTTC. Its translation is CASSPLGGGGETQYF.

The chain employs TRBV28 and TRBJ2-7, with D possibly matching TRBD2 (6 bases). The germline CDR1 and CDR2 sequences are MDHEN and SYDVKM. Trimming shortened V by 2 bases and J by 7 bases, and 18 bases separated the two germline ends. The length of the CDR3 is 15 residues. The CDR3 loop is CASSLQEGWEREQYF. The CDR3 DNA reads as TGTGCCAGCAGTTTACAGGAGGGGTGGGAAAGGGAGCAGTACTTC.

The rearrangement uses TRBV7-2 and TRBJ2-3; 9 nucleotides line up with TRBD2. V gave up 2 bases and J gave up 3 bases; unmatched junction bases: 0. CDR1 and CDR2 from the germline V gene are SGHTA and FQGNSA. This CDR3 region has 14 residues. The CDR3 DNA follows: TGTGCCAGCAGCTTAAGCGGGGGGACAGATACGCAGTATTTT. It yields the protein CASSLSGGTDTQYF.

This clone has a single count. This sequence joins TRBV25-1 and TRBJ2-1; 8 bases match TRBD1. V shed 4 bases and J 5 bases; nucleotides not matched to a gene: 10. CDR1 is MGHDK, CDR2 SYGVNS, per germline. CDR3 length: 16 amino acids. CDR3 loop: CASSAYRDRTNNEQFF. The DNA for the CDR3 is TGTGCCAGCAGTGCCTACCGGGACAGGACTAACAATGAGCAGTTCTTC. The full variable domain, in which reference TRBV25-1 and TRBJ2-1 provide the parts outside the CDR3, is EADIYQTPRYLVIGTGKKITLECSQTMGHDKMYWYQQDPGMELHLIHYSYGVNSTEKGDLSSESTVSRIRTEHFPLTLESARPSHTSQYLCASSAYRDRTNNEQFFGPGTRLTVL.